The entry that follows covers one TCR beta chain sequence. Its specificity is unknown. Between the trimmed V and J ends, which lost 3 bases and 4 bases, there was a span of 12 bases. CDR3 length: 14 residues. Germline-derived CDR1 and CDR2 are KGHSH and LQKENI. The data are from a study of monozygotic twins with cystic fibrosis. Study-wide results and caveats: In 13 of 16 pairs, V gene usage was closest to the co-twin's.

The assay was immunoSEQ multiplex PCR, and TCRdb's table has in-frame clones only and misses some. This table has some 8,900 clones, about 98% appearing once. This clonotype originated in a girl aged 2 to 9 with cystic fibrosis. This rearrangement joins TRBV18 to TRBJ1-1, with a weak D call TRBD1 (6 bases). The sample was blood. In nucleotides, the CDR3 is TGTGCCAGCTCACCGGGCAGGGGAAGCACTGAAGCTTTCTTT. Its protein product is CASSPGRGSTEAFF.